This T cell receptor beta chain appears in the sequencing data of a study of blood T cell repertoires in COVID-19. The CDR3 runs to 15 residues. J lost 5 bases, V lost 6 bases, and 9 bases had no gene match. Germline lookup yields CDR1 MNHEY and CDR2 SVGEGT. This clone has a single count. Cohorts were based on clinical histories the participants reported. Clones were sequenced by immunoSEQ multiplex PCR, and TCRdb holds only the in-frame ones, with some missing. The data contain under 300,000 clones, 88% of them singletons. This TCR was recovered from a woman between 40 and 55 years old who had been exposed to COVID-19. V and J are TRBV6-2 or TRBV6-3 and TRBJ2-2; 7 bases match TRBD1. Specimen: PBMCs or T cells enriched from blood (not recorded which). CDR3 in DNA: TGTGCCAGCAGCCCCGGACAGGTGATTACCGGGGAGCTGTTTTTT. Translation: CASSPGQVITGELFF.